This record looks at one T cell receptor beta chain sequence and its context. Its antigen is as yet unknown. This entry is derived from a study of T cell responses to AZD1222 COVID-19 vaccine. The study's findings and limits: Donors skewed white British and female; clonal diversity was possibly underestimated.

This table comes from immunoSEQ multiplex PCR, and its TCRdb copy is limited to in-frame clones, with some not included. The table shows 95,000 to 100,000 clones, with roughly 80% occurring only once. Trimming stripped 0 bases from V and 3 bases from J, with 17 bases between. The V gene's germline CDR1 is ENHRY and CDR2 SYGVKD. This CDR3 has 17 residues. This receptor was taken from an adult who received the AZD1222 COVID-19 vaccine. The chain combines TRBV10-3 with TRBJ1-2; D call uncertain. The material was peripheral blood, obtained 28 days after the second AZD1222 dose. This CDR3 reads CAISESAYLRRYYGYTF. The CDR3, as DNA: TGTGCCATCAGTGAGTCTGCATACCTCAGACGCTACTATGGCTACACCTTC.